The rows below give T cell receptor beta chains drawn from one sample of a study of T cells in localized non-small cell lung cancer. Clones were read by immunoSEQ multiplex PCR, and TCRdb kept only the in-frame ones, dropping some. In the table there are some 39,000 clones, around 79% of which are singletons. This specimen was PBMCs, taken before any cancer treatment. The receptors here all came from a woman between 35 and 70 years old with stage II squamous cell lung carcinoma. Each CDR3 is given with its conserved first and last residue. A D gene is named only where the DNA matches it firmly.

TRBV6-1	TRBD1	TRBJ2-7	TGTGCCAGCAGTCCCGGGGCGGACAGGGCCCACGAGCAGTACTTC	CASSPGADRAHEQYF
TRBV28	NA	TRBJ2-2	TGTGCCAGCAGTGATAGCGTTACAACCGGGGAGCTGTTTTTT	CASSDSVTTGELFF
TRBV21-1	NA	TRBJ2-7	TGTGCCAGCGGTTCTGGGGGCCGGGAGCAGTACTTC	CASGSGGREQYF
TRBV11-2	TRBD2	TRBJ2-2	TGTGCCAGCAGCTTAATAGCGGGGGGCCTTAACACCGGGGAGCTGTTTTTT	CASSLIAGGLNTGELFF
TRBV29-1	NA	TRBJ1-1	TGCAGCGTTTTTTTCCTGGCGAACACTGAAGCTTTCTTT	CSVFFLANTEAFF
TRBV27	NA	TRBJ1-2	TGTGCCAGCAGTCCCACAGGGTCCTCGATCTATGGCTACACCTTC	CASSPTGSSIYGYTF
TRBV5-1	NA	TRBJ1-2	TGCGCCAGCAGCGAGTGGGACGGAGCTAACTATGGCTACACCTTC	CASSEWDGANYGYTF
TRBV4-1	NA	TRBJ2-3	TGCGCCAGCAGCCAAGTCGGGGAGGGCACAGATACGCAGTATTTT	CASSQVGEGTDTQYF
TRBV7-6	NA	TRBJ1-5	TGTGCCAGCAGCTTGGACATAAAGGTCAATCAGCCCCAGCATTTT	CASSLDIKVNQPQHF
TRBV6-1	TRBD1	TRBJ1-2	TGTGCCAGCAGTGCCATGAGGACAGGCTATGGCTACACCTTC	CASSAMRTGYGYTF
TRBV28	NA	TRBJ1-1	TGTGCCAGCAGTGGTGGGACCGCGAACACTGAAGCTTTCTTT	CASSGGTANTEAFF
TRBV4-1	NA	TRBJ2-7	TGCGCCAGCAGCCAAGGTCCGAACGAGCAGTACTTC	CASSQGPNEQYF
TRBV7-2	NA	TRBJ2-1	TGTGCCAGCAGCCTGATGAGGGCTACCCTGGGGAATGAGCAGTTCTTC	CASSLMRATLGNEQFF
TRBV9	TRBD2	TRBJ2-7	TGTGCCAGCAGCGTAACGTCAGCGGGAGTCGGCGAGCAGTACTTC	CASSVTSAGVGEQYF
TRBV4-3	NA	TRBJ2-3	TGCGCCAGCAGCCAAGACCACACCGGGAGCATCGCAGATACGCAGTATTTT	CASSQDHTGSIADTQYF
TRBV21-1	NA	TRBJ2-7	TGTGCCAGCAGCAAAGGTACGGATTCCTACGAGCAGTACTTC	CASSKGTDSYEQYF
TRBV19	NA	TRBJ1-1	TGTGCCAGTAGGGACTCGGGGAACACTGAAGCTTTCTTT	CASRDSGNTEAFF
TRBV18	NA	TRBJ1-5	TGTGCCAGCTCACTGGACCACAATCAGCCCCAGCATTTT	CASSLDHNQPQHF
TRBV6-1	NA	TRBJ1-3	TGTGCCAGCAGTGAAATAGGTTCCTCTGGAAACACCATATATTTT	CASSEIGSSGNTIYF
TRBV6-5	TRBD1	TRBJ2-6	TGTGCCAGCCACAGGGGATCTGGGGCCAACGTCCTGACTTTC	CASHRGSGANVLTF
TRBV6-5	TRBD2	TRBJ2-7	TGTGCCAGCAGGACCACCGGGACTAGCTACGAGCAGTACTTC	CASRTTGTSYEQYF
TRBV29-1	NA	TRBJ2-1	TGCAGCGTCCCCCGCAGCGGACTTTACAATGAGCAGTTCTTC	CSVPRSGLYNEQFF